This T cell receptor (beta chain) was found in a study of Tregs in tolerant kidney transplant recipients. General study points: Findings come from small patient numbers and require larger validation.

Concerning this clone itself: Its specificity is not known.

Germline CDR1 LGHNA, CDR2 YSLEER. The trim removed 0 bases at V and 4 bases at J, leaving 5 bases unmatched. This CDR3 comprises 17 residues. TCRdb's table, derived via immunoSEQ multiplex PCR, lists solely in-frame clones and lacks some. The table lists about 94,000 clones, under 95% of them singletons, with 0.46% in the top ten. Thawed PBMCs were FACS-sorted into unstimulated CD4+CD25+CD127- regulatory T cells, CD4+CD25- non-regulatory cells, CD4 and CD8 cells. This TCR derives from a human donor who received a combined kidney and bone marrow transplant. The chain is built from TRBV4-3 and TRBJ2-1, with TRBD2 matching 11 bases. The sample consisted of CD4+ T cells from blood, taken before the transplant. CDR3 loop: CASSQELAGGLYNEQFF. The CDR3 nucleotides read TGCGCCAGCAGCCAAGAGCTAGCGGGAGGCCTATACAATGAGCAGTTCTTC.